Following are 18 T cell receptor beta chains from one sample sequenced in a study of T cell repertoires in cytomegalovirus infection. TCRdb fed the reads into MiXCR, producing one record per CDR3 protein. The sample has over 200,000 distinct CDR3 sequences, roughly 13% seen once. Sequences were obtained from PBMCs. The receptors stem from a human donor in good health (CMV status not recorded). Some clones in this sample may be carry-over from other donors' samples.

This chain uses TRBV20-1 with TRBJ2-7; the D gene is possibly TRBD2 (6 bases). This CDR3 comprises 15 residues. Germline values: CDR1 DFQATT, CDR2 SNEGSKA (reference sequence). V lost 3 bases, J lost 2 bases, and 17 bases lay in between. Here the CDR3 reads CSARANTGLPYEQYF. The CDR3 DNA is TGCAGTGCTAGGGCGAACACGGGACTTCCCTACGAGCAGTACTTC.

At least ten counts were recorded for this clonotype. The genes are TRBV15 and TRBJ2-5, with TRBD1 identical over 8 bases. The CDR3 has 15 residues. Germline values: CDR1 LNHNV, CDR2 YYDKDF (reference sequence). V shed 5 bases, J shed 4 bases, and the junction held 9 bases outside the gene matches. The DNA for the CDR3 is TGTGCCACCAGCGTAGGACAGGGAGAGCCAGAGACCCAGTACTTC. This translates into CATSVGQGEPETQYF.

This clonotype was recorded many times. CDR3: CASSPIAGGFTDTQYF. CDR3 DNA: TGTGCCAGCAGCCCCATAGCGGGAGGTTTCACAGATACGCAGTATTTT. The gene calls are TRBV7-2 and TRBJ2-3, with 10 bases identical to TRBD2. Losses at the gene ends were 5 bases for V and 2 bases for J; bases not matched to a gene: 7. Germline lookup yields CDR1 SGHTA and CDR2 FQGNSA. The CDR3 runs to 16 residues.

This clonotype was counted at least ten times. The V and J genes are TRBV28 and TRBJ1-5; 7 bases align to TRBD1. The CDR3 runs to 14 residues. Germline loops: CDR1 MDHEN, CDR2 SYDVKM. Germline trimming cut 8 bases from V and 4 bases from J; bases unmatched to any gene: 8. CDR3 sequence reads: CASHPPGQNQPQHF. CDR3 nucleotide sequence: TGTGCCAGCCACCCCCCGGGACAGAATCAGCCCCAGCATTTT.

V usage is TRBV20-1 and J usage is TRBJ2-7, with D perhaps given as TRBD1 or TRBD2 (5 bases each). CDR3 length: 15 residues. The germline V gene has CDR1 DFQATT and CDR2 SNEGSKA (reference sequence). The V end lost 6 bases, the J end lost 2 bases, and 20 bases lay between the germline ends. The CDR3 DNA follows: TGCAGTGCCGTAGAGGGCCAGGGACCCCCCTACGAGCAGTACTTC. It specifies CSAVEGQGPPYEQYF.

Many counts were recorded for this clonotype. V and J are TRBV7-9 and TRBJ1-1; D not resolved. Trimming shortened V by 2 bases and J by 2 bases, and 15 bases separated the two germline ends. The germline gives CDR1 SEHNR, CDR2 FQNEAQ (reference sequence). The CDR3 has 16 residues. CDR3 protein: CASSLSLGPDNTEAFF. Here the CDR3 DNA reads TGTGCCAGCAGCTTAAGCCTTGGGCCAGACAACACTGAAGCTTTCTTT.

The V and J genes are TRBV19 and TRBJ2-3; D ambiguous. CDR3 length: 15 amino acids. CDR1 LNHDA and CDR2 SQIVND come from the germline V gene (reference sequence). V was pared by 3 bases and J by 2 bases, with 12 bases between. The CDR3 region is CASSIRTLNTDTQYF. In nucleotides, the CDR3 is TGTGCCAGTAGTATCCGGACCCTAAACACAGATACGCAGTATTTT.

In this sample, this clonotype turned up a few times. The chain combines TRBV29-1 with TRBJ2-4; TRBD2 aligns across 14 bases. CDR1 is SQVTM and CDR2 is ANQGSEA in the germline V gene. The CDR3 has 18 amino acids. Trimming took 6 bases from V and 2 from J; bases not matched to a gene: 12. The CDR3 DNA is TGCAGCGTCGCAACGACTAGCGGGGGGGCCGTTTCCAAAAACATTCAGTACTTC. This encodes CSVATTSGGAVSKNIQYF.

This clonotype came up many times. This chain links TRBV20-1 with TRBJ1-1; D remains unclear. The CDR3 consists of 14 residues. Trimming took 0 bases from V and 4 from J, leaving 12 bases between them. Germline assignment: CDR1 DFQATT and CDR2 SNEGSKA (reference sequence). The CDR3 region has the DNA TGCAGTGCTAGAGACCCAAGTGGGTTCACTGAAGCTTTCTTT. It encodes CSARDPSGFTEAFF.

At least ten counts were recorded for this clonotype. This rearrangement joins TRBV7-9 to TRBJ2-1, with 9 bases aligning to TRBD2. The CDR3 has 15 amino acids. After removal of 3 bases from V and 4 bases from J, the junction contained 4 bases not matched to a gene. Germline V gene sequence: CDR1 SEHNR, CDR2 FQNEAQ (reference sequence). DNA for the CDR3: TGTGCCAGCAGCTTTAGCGGGGGACGTTACAATGAGCAGTTCTTC. Amino acid sequence: CASSFSGGRYNEQFF. The full variable domain, its missing parts supplied by reference TRBV7-9 and TRBJ2-1, is DTGVSQNPRHKITKRGQNVTFRCDPISEHNRLYWYRQTLGQGPEFLTYFQNEAQLEKSRLLSDRFSAERPKGSFSTLEIQRTEQGDSAMYLCASSFSGGRYNEQFFGPGTRLTVL.

This clonotype was detected a few times. Here the CDR3 reads CSVEQGNGYTF. The CDR3 DNA reads as TGCAGCGTTGAACAGGGAAATGGCTACACCTTC. V gene TRBV29-1 combines with J gene TRBJ1-2; maybe TRBD1 (5 bases). V shed 2 bases and J shed 6 bases, with 7 bases lying between them. Germline assignment: CDR1 SQVTM and CDR2 ANQGSEA. The CDR3 covers 11 residues.

This clonotype occurred many times. The V call is TRBV12-5, the J call TRBJ1-2; D is possibly TRBD1 (6 bases). Germline assignment: CDR1 LGHNT and CDR2 FRNRAP. This CDR3 is built from 11 residues. Trimming stripped 8 bases from V and 5 bases from J, with 9 bases between. The CDR3: CASQQGYGYTF. In DNA, the CDR3 is TGTGCTAGTCAGCAGGGGTATGGCTACACCTTC.

This clonotype was counted at least ten times. The chain is built from TRBV7-6 and TRBJ2-7, with TRBD2 matching 11 bases. Germline CDR1 SGHVS, CDR2 FNYEAQ. The CDR3 is made up of 13 amino acids. The V and J ends lost 6 bases and 6 bases, in that order; junction bases with no gene match: 4. Here the CDR3 reads CASSAGTSGEQYF. The CDR3 DNA follows: TGTGCCAGCAGTGCGGGGACTAGCGGCGAGCAGTACTTC.

V gene TRBV2 combines with J gene TRBJ1-2; possible D gene TRBD1, 5 bases. V was pared by 2 bases and J by 4 bases, with 14 bases between. This CDR3 region has 15 residues. The germline CDR1 and CDR2 sequences are SNHLY and FYNNEI. CDR3 in DNA: TGTGCCAGCAGTGAATCCCGGGGGTCGGGCTATGGCTACACCTTC. This encodes CASSESRGSGYGYTF.

There are many counts of this clonotype. This chain connects TRBV19 to TRBJ2-1; 9 bases align to TRBD2. Trimming took 4 bases from V and 0 from J; bases not matched to a gene: 13. The CDR3 contains 19 residues. Germline assignment: CDR1 LNHDA and CDR2 SQIVND (reference sequence). CDR3 sequence: CASSTPNGRLADSYNEQFF. The CDR3 coding sequence is TGTGCCAGTAGTACCCCCAACGGTCGACTAGCGGACTCCTACAATGAGCAGTTCTTC.

This clonotype was recorded many times. This sequence joins TRBV12-3 or TRBV12-4 and TRBJ1-1; a possible D gene is TRBD1 (5 bases). V shed 5 bases and J shed 9 bases, with 13 bases lying between them. The CDR3 has 12 amino acids. CDR3 in DNA: TGTGCCAGCAGTCCAGGGACCGGCCAAGCTTTCTTT. This sequence encodes CASSPGTGQAFF.

The J gene is TRBJ2-6, the V gene TRBV5-1, with a possible D match to TRBD1 (5 bases). Germline loops: CDR1 SGHRS, CDR2 YFSETQ. V shed 0 bases and J shed 8 bases, with 9 bases lying between them. The CDR3 runs to 14 residues. The CDR3 spells CASSLARESNVLTF. CDR3 DNA sequence: TGCGCCAGCAGCTTGGCCAGGGAATCCAACGTCCTGACTTTC.

V is TRBV20-1 and J is TRBJ2-1, with TRBD2 identical over 10 bases. This CDR3 has 16 amino acids. The junction had 8 bases not matched to a gene; V was cut back by 0 bases and J by 6 bases. Germline values: CDR1 DFQATT, CDR2 SNEGSKA (reference sequence). The CDR3 protein is CSARDPERGGVNEQFF. In DNA form, the CDR3 reads TGCAGTGCTAGAGATCCCGAGCGGGGGGGCGTCAATGAGCAGTTCTTC.